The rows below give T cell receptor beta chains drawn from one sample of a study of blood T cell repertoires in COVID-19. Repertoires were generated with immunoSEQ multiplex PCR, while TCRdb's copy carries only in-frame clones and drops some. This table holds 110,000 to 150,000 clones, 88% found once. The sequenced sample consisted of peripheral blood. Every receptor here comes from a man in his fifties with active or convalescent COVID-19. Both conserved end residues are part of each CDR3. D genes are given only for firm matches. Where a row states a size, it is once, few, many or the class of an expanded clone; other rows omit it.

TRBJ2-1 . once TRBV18 CASSPPTSGGNEQFF TGTGCCAGCTCACCACCGACTAGTGGGGGCAATGAGCAGTTCTTC
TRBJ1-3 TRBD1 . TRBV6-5 CASRSGQNSGNTIYF TGTGCCAGCAGATCGGGACAGAACTCAGGAAACACCATATATTTT
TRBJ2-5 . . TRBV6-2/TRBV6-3 CASSYEVGTQYF TGTGCCAGCAGTTATGAGGTGGGGACCCAGTACTTC
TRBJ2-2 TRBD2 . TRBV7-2 CASSPTSLNTGELFF TGTGCCAGCAGTCCGACTAGCCTGAACACCGGGGAGCTGTTTTTT
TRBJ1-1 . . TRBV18 CASSPEQGRNTEAFF TGTGCCAGCTCACCCGAACAGGGTAGAAACACTGAAGCTTTCTTT
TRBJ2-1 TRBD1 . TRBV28 CASSNKDRVNEQFF TGTGCCAGCAGCAACAAGGACAGGGTCAATGAGCAGTTCTTC
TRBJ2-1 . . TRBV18 CASSTNRDSEQFF TGTGCCAGCTCAACAAACAGGGATAGTGAGCAGTTCTTC
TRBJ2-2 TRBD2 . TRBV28 CASSHPTSNPGELFF TGTGCCAGCAGTCATCCGACTAGCAACCCCGGGGAGCTGTTTTTT
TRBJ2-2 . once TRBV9 CASSAGPGQYDAGELFF TGTGCCAGCAGCGCGGGCCCGGGACAATATGACGCCGGGGAGCTGTTTTTT
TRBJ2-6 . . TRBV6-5 CASSYQGGANVLTF TGTGCCAGCAGTTATCAGGGTGGGGCCAACGTCCTGACTTTC
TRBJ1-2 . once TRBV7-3 CASSLYGGGYTF TGTGCCAGCAGCTTATACGGAGGAGGCTACACCTTC
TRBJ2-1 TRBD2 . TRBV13 CASSLVKREGRRNEQFF TGTGCCAGCAGCTTAGTCAAGCGGGAGGGGAGAAGGAATGAGCAGTTCTTC
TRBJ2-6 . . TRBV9 CASSVPAGANVLTF TGTGCCAGCAGCGTACCAGCTGGGGCCAACGTCCTGACTTTC
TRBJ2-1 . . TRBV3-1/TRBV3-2 CASSQAASWAGEQFF TGTGCCAGCAGCCAAGCGGCTAGTTGGGCGGGTGAGCAGTTCTTC
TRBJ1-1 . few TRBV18 CASSPIGDTEAFF TGTGCCAGCTCACCCATAGGGGACACTGAAGCTTTCTTT
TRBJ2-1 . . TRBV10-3 CAISESSSSYNEQFF TGTGCCATCAGTGAGTCGTCTAGCTCTTACAATGAGCAGTTCTTC
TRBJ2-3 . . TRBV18 CASSPLETTDTQYF TGTGCCAGCTCACCATTGGAGACCACAGATACGCAGTATTTT
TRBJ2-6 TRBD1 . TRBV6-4 CASSGGQGGSGANVLTF TGTGCCAGCAGTGGCGGACAGGGGGGCTCTGGGGCCAACGTCCTGACTTTC
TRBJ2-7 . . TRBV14 CASSPGGGIRTQYF TGTGCCAGCAGCCCCGGCGGAGGGATCCGCACGCAGTACTTC
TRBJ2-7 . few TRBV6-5 CASNTYGIYSEQYF TGTGCCAGCAACACCTACGGGATATATAGCGAGCAGTACTTC
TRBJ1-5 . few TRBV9 CASSVGGGAAQPQHF TGTGCCAGCAGCGTAGGAGGAGGGGCTGCTCAGCCCCAGCATTTT
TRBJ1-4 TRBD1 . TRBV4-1 CASSYDRGNEKLFF TGCGCCAGCAGCTACGACAGGGGTAATGAAAAACTGTTTTTT
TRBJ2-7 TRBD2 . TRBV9 CASSAQLAGGPYEQYF TGTGCCAGCAGCGCCCAACTAGCGGGAGGGCCCTACGAGCAGTACTTC
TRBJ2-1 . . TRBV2 CASSEESGAYNEQFF TGTGCCAGCAGTGAAGAATCCGGGGCCTACAATGAGCAGTTCTTC
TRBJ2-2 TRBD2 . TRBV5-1 CASSLIAGASSGELFF TGCGCCAGCAGCTTAATAGCGGGGGCCAGTTCTGGGGAGCTGTTTTTT
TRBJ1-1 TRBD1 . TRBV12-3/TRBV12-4 CASSQGATEAFF TGTGCCAGCAGTCAGGGGGCCACTGAAGCTTTCTTT
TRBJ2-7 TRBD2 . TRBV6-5 CASRPGLQHHYEQYF TGTGCCAGCAGACCGGGACTACAACATCACTACGAGCAGTACTTC
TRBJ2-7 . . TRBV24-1 CATSDSGTLSYEQYF TGTGCCACCAGTGATTCCGGGACACTCTCCTACGAGCAGTACTTC
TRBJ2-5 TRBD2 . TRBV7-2 CASSFVGGGSQETQYF TGTGCCAGCAGCTTCGTTGGGGGGGGTTCCCAAGAGACCCAGTACTTC
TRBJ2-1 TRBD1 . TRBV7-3 CASSPFGTGDNEQFF TGTGCCAGCAGCCCCTTTGGGACAGGGGACAATGAGCAGTTCTTC
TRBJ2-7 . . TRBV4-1 CASSQEWFAAGRPYEQYF TGCGCCAGCAGCCAAGAGTGGTTCGCGGCGGGAAGACCCTACGAGCAGTACTTC
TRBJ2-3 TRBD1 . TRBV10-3 CAISRGTGRSTDTQYF TGTGCCATCAGTCGAGGGACAGGGCGATCCACAGATACGCAGTATTTT
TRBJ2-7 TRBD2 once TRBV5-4 CASSLLGLAGVKNEQYF TGTGCCAGCAGCTTGCTGGGACTAGCGGGAGTTAAGAACGAGCAGTACTTC